This T cell receptor (beta chain) was sequenced for a study of T cell changes during pregnancy in multiple sclerosis. This clone has a handful of counts. This CDR3 has 15 residues. V was shortened by 2 bases and J by 2 bases, with 12 bases between the two germline ends. The germline V gene has CDR1 MNHNY and CDR2 SVGAGI (reference sequence). Sequencing was performed with immunoSEQ multiplex PCR; in TCRdb, only in-frame clones are kept and a portion is missing. In the table there are about 36,000 clones, around 89% of which are singletons. This receptor was obtained from a female donor with multiple sclerosis, enrolled in a pregnancy study. The V and J genes are TRBV6-6 and TRBJ1-1; D might be TRBD1 (6 bases). Source: CD4+ T cells from peripheral blood mononuclear cells, taken in the first trimester of pregnancy. Here the CDR3 DNA reads TGTGCCAGCAGTTACCCGACAGGAAGTAACACTGAAGCTTTCTTT. This encodes CASSYPTGSNTEAFF.